These T cell receptor beta chains were read from a single sample in a study of long-term antiretroviral therapy in people with HIV. The repertoire was sequenced with immunoSEQ multiplex PCR; TCRdb's copy has only in-frame clones and lacks some. The repertoire has 20,000 to 25,000 clones, roughly 77% of them found once; the top ten carry approximately 4.9%. The material sequenced was unsorted PBMCs, taken 0.5 years after starting antiretroviral therapy. The receptor set was obtained from a woman in her 40s with HIV. Each CDR3 is given without its conserved first and last residue. Fields, in order: J gene, V gene, D gene, CDR3 protein. A D gene is named only where the DNA matches it firmly.

j_call: TRBJ1-2; v_call: TRBV19; d_call: .; cdr3_aa: ASIDRGGAYGYT
j_call: TRBJ2-7; v_call: TRBV7-6; d_call: TRBD1; cdr3_aa: ASSSGQGNEQY
j_call: TRBJ2-5; v_call: TRBV6-5; d_call: .; cdr3_aa: ASRRLSEETQY
j_call: TRBJ1-1; v_call: TRBV29-1; d_call: .; cdr3_aa: SQLLPFTEAF
j_call: TRBJ1-5; v_call: TRBV10-3; d_call: .; cdr3_aa: AISESGGTSSNQPQH
j_call: TRBJ1-1; v_call: TRBV7-2; d_call: .; cdr3_aa: ASSLRGHGTEAF
j_call: TRBJ1-2; v_call: TRBV10-3; d_call: .; cdr3_aa: AISEVQGTGGYT
j_call: TRBJ2-2; v_call: TRBV10-3; d_call: .; cdr3_aa: AISDRGAPTGELF
j_call: TRBJ2-1; v_call: TRBV4-1; d_call: .; cdr3_aa: ASSQVDLGISYNEQF
j_call: TRBJ1-6; v_call: TRBV5-6; d_call: .; cdr3_aa: ASSLLTDSYNSPLH
j_call: TRBJ2-3; v_call: TRBV30; d_call: TRBD1; cdr3_aa: AWSVQGAEADTQY
j_call: TRBJ2-7; v_call: TRBV19; d_call: .; cdr3_aa: ASSIKRPSEQY
j_call: TRBJ2-7; v_call: TRBV7-2; d_call: .; cdr3_aa: ASSSFSSYEQY
j_call: TRBJ2-7; v_call: TRBV5-6; d_call: TRBD1; cdr3_aa: ASSGGDRPYEQY
j_call: TRBJ2-5; v_call: TRBV4-2; d_call: .; cdr3_aa: ASSQGGGQETQY
j_call: TRBJ2-5; v_call: TRBV5-6; d_call: TRBD2; cdr3_aa: ASSPTAGGMETQY
j_call: TRBJ2-7; v_call: TRBV27; d_call: TRBD2; cdr3_aa: ASSLFGVRGGTYEQY
j_call: TRBJ2-7; v_call: TRBV9; d_call: .; cdr3_aa: ASSVLPGRDEQY
j_call: TRBJ1-1; v_call: TRBV7-2; d_call: .; cdr3_aa: ASSFSVNTEAF
j_call: TRBJ2-2; v_call: TRBV15; d_call: .; cdr3_aa: ATSRDLGVNTGELF
j_call: TRBJ1-2; v_call: TRBV18; d_call: TRBD1; cdr3_aa: ASSPPSGTVANYGYT
j_call: TRBJ2-5; v_call: TRBV7-9; d_call: .; cdr3_aa: ASSLAADKETQY
j_call: TRBJ2-5; v_call: TRBV4-1; d_call: .; cdr3_aa: ASSQVGPTLREETQY
j_call: TRBJ2-5; v_call: TRBV12-1; d_call: .; cdr3_aa: ASSRQGYEETQY
j_call: TRBJ1-1; v_call: TRBV6-1; d_call: .; cdr3_aa: ASSPGLRAEAF
j_call: TRBJ1-2; v_call: TRBV7-2; d_call: .; cdr3_aa: ASSRRQDNT
j_call: TRBJ2-3; v_call: TRBV7-2; d_call: TRBD2; cdr3_aa: ASSLLAGAQY
j_call: TRBJ1-3; v_call: TRBV6-1; d_call: .; cdr3_aa: ASSEYLGGSSSGNTIY
j_call: TRBJ2-5; v_call: TRBV7-3; d_call: .; cdr3_aa: ASSQNGTQY
j_call: TRBJ1-3; v_call: TRBV9; d_call: .; cdr3_aa: ASSEGGITGNTIY